These T cell receptor beta chains were read from a single sample in a study of beta chain features in type 1 diabetes. Clones were read by immunoSEQ multiplex PCR, and TCRdb kept only the in-frame ones, dropping some. This table has under 250,000 clones, about 11% appearing once. The specimen sequenced was central memory CD4+ T cells from blood. The receptors were sampled from a man younger than 30 in good health. CDR3s include the opening cysteine and the closing phenylalanine or tryptophan. D genes are given only for firm matches. A clone size is listed for some rows: how often the clone was seen (once, few, many), or a class if it is expanded.

TRBJ2-7	TRBV7-2	NA	few	CASSPRELSSYEQYF	TGTGCCAGCAGCCCTAGGGAGCTCAGCTCCTACGAGCAGTACTTC
TRBJ1-1	TRBV28	NA	few	CASSGRDLAFF	TGTGCCAGCAGCGGACGGGACCTAGCTTTCTTT
TRBJ1-5	TRBV2	NA	NA	CASSGQTLYQPQHF	TGTGCCAGCAGTGGACAGACCCTCTATCAGCCCCAGCATTTT
TRBJ2-5	TRBV7-2	TRBD2	few	CASSVGTSGKETQYF	TGTGCCAGCAGCGTCGGGACTAGCGGGAAAGAGACCCAGTACTTC
TRBJ2-2	TRBV2	NA	many	CASSNRAGELFF	TGTGCCAGCAGCAACAGGGCCGGGGAGCTGTTTTTT
TRBJ2-7	TRBV9	TRBD1	few	CASSLQGQSIYEQYF	TGTGCCAGCAGTTTACAGGGACAGTCGATCTACGAGCAGTACTTC
TRBJ2-7	TRBV5-1	NA	few	CASSQGPVENEQYF	TGCGCCAGCAGCCAGGGCCCAGTGGAGAACGAGCAGTACTTC
TRBJ2-1	TRBV2	NA	NA	CASSEDLEQFF	TGTGCCAGCAGTGAAGACTTGGAGCAGTTCTTC
TRBJ2-5	TRBV5-1	TRBD2	NA	CASSPGLAPQETQYF	TGCGCCAGCAGCCCCGGACTAGCGCCCCAAGAGACCCAGTACTTC
TRBJ2-5	TRBV5-4	TRBD1	NA	CASSPGQGAFETQYF	TGTGCCAGCAGCCCTGGACAGGGGGCTTTTGAGACCCAGTACTTC
TRBJ2-4	TRBV18	NA	NA	CASSPVLAKNIQYF	TGTGCCAGCTCCCCCGTGCTAGCCAAAAACATTCAGTACTTC
TRBJ2-7	TRBV9	NA	NA	CASSPATGSYEQYF	TGTGCCAGCTCCCCCGCCACGGGCTCCTACGAGCAGTACTTC
TRBJ2-1	TRBV11-2	TRBD1	NA	CASSPDRGFYNEQFF	TGTGCCAGCAGTCCGGACAGGGGTTTTTACAATGAGCAGTTCTTC
TRBJ2-7	TRBV5-1	TRBD1	NA	CASSLGDRVFEQYF	TGCGCCAGCAGCTTGGGGGACAGGGTCTTCGAGCAGTACTTC
TRBJ2-7	TRBV19	NA	NA	CASMGIIPAYEQYF	TGTGCCAGTATGGGGATTATACCCGCCTACGAGCAGTACTTC
TRBJ2-3	TRBV7-8	TRBD2	NA	CASSPGATSGPDTQYF	TGTGCCAGCAGCCCGGGGGCGACTAGCGGCCCCGATACGCAGTATTTT
TRBJ1-2	TRBV30	TRBD1	few	CAWTWTGGGNGYTF	TGTGCCTGGACCTGGACAGGGGGAGGGAATGGCTACACCTTC
TRBJ2-3	TRBV5-1	TRBD2	few	CASSLGLAGGQSTDTQYF	TGCGCCAGCAGCTTGGGACTAGCGGGAGGCCAAAGCACAGATACGCAGTATTTT
TRBJ2-1	TRBV5-1	TRBD2	few	CASSLVAGEDKQFF	TGCGCCAGCAGCTTGGTGGCGGGAGAGGATAAGCAGTTCTTC
TRBJ2-1	TRBV10-3	TRBD2	NA	CAISEGLAGVSYNEQFF	TGTGCCATCAGTGAAGGACTAGCGGGAGTTTCCTACAATGAGCAGTTCTTC
TRBJ2-1	TRBV6-6	NA	NA	CASTKGAVGTNNEQFF	TGTGCCAGCACCAAAGGGGCAGTCGGCACGAACAATGAGCAGTTCTTC
TRBJ2-5	TRBV6-1	NA	NA	CASSRVGGGGTQYF	TGTGCCAGCAGCCGGGTCGGAGGAGGAGGGACCCAGTACTTC
TRBJ2-5	TRBV6-5	NA	few	CASRPREGGGETQYF	TGTGCCAGCAGGCCTCGTGAGGGAGGCGGAGAGACCCAGTACTTC
TRBJ1-1	TRBV29-1	TRBD1	NA	CSVGRQGATEAFF	TGCAGCGTTGGGAGGCAGGGGGCCACTGAAGCTTTCTTT
TRBJ2-5	TRBV5-1	TRBD1	many	CASSPRQGPETQYF	TGCGCCAGCAGCCCCAGACAGGGGCCAGAGACCCAGTACTTC
TRBJ2-1	TRBV30	TRBD1	few	CAWSPQDRSSYNEQFF	TGTGCCTGGAGTCCCCAGGACAGGAGCTCCTACAATGAGCAGTTCTTC
TRBJ2-6	TRBV7-9	NA	many	CASSSDSSGANVLTF	TGTGCCAGCAGCTCTGACAGCTCTGGGGCCAACGTCCTGACTTTC
TRBJ2-2	TRBV7-6	TRBD2	NA	CASSLNLADITGELFF	TGTGCCAGCAGCTTAAATCTAGCGGATATCACCGGGGAGCTGTTTTTT
TRBJ2-1	TRBV9	TRBD2	NA	CASSGKTSWSQFF	TGTGCCAGCAGCGGTAAGACTAGCTGGTCGCAGTTCTTC
TRBJ2-7	TRBV7-2	TRBD2	NA	CASSIGTSGIYEQYF	TGTGCCAGCAGTATAGGGACTAGCGGGATCTACGAGCAGTACTTC
TRBJ1-5	TRBV29-1	TRBD1	few	CSDTQGAHCIGQPQHF	TGCAGCGACACCCAGGGGGCGCATTGTATTGGTCAGCCCCAGCATTTT
TRBJ2-7	TRBV30	NA	NA	CAWSHKPGLYEQYF	TGTGCCTGGAGTCACAAGCCGGGACTCTACGAGCAGTACTTC
TRBJ2-1	TRBV30	TRBD2	NA	CAWSVLGGRAFNEQFF	TGTGCCTGGAGTGTACTCGGCGGGAGGGCCTTCAATGAGCAGTTCTTC
TRBJ2-1	TRBV5-1	TRBD2	NA	CASSRAGVVSEQFF	TGCGCCAGCAGCCGAGCGGGAGTTGTATCCGAGCAGTTCTTC
TRBJ2-1	TRBV5-1	TRBD2	few	CASSLGTSSNEQFF	TGCGCCAGCAGCTTGGGGACTAGCTCAAATGAGCAGTTCTTC
TRBJ2-7	TRBV11-2	NA	few	CASSLNEYAYEQYF	TGTGCCAGCAGCTTAAATGAGTATGCCTACGAGCAGTACTTC
TRBJ2-4	TRBV7-2	NA	many	CASSPGLAKNIQYF	TGTGCCAGCAGCCCGGGACTAGCCAAAAACATTCAGTACTTC
TRBJ2-5	TRBV27	NA	many	CASSLQGRETQYF	TGTGCCAGCAGTTTGCAGGGTAGGGAGACCCAGTACTTC
TRBJ1-1	TRBV13	NA	NA	CASSFSTSLTDTEAFF	TGTGCCAGCAGCTTCTCAACCTCTTTGACAGACACTGAAGCTTTCTTT
TRBJ2-7	TRBV5-1	NA	NA	CASSLDYEQYF	TGCGCCAGCAGCTTGGATTACGAGCAGTACTTC
TRBJ2-1	TRBV6-1	NA	NA	CASSGGPSSYNEQFF	TGTGCCAGCAGTGGGGGCCCCAGCTCCTACAATGAGCAGTTCTTC
TRBJ1-2	TRBV5-1	NA	NA	CASSLDRANYGYTF	TGCGCCAGCAGCTTGGACAGGGCTAACTATGGCTACACCTTC
TRBJ2-3	TRBV11-2	NA	few	CASSGPQDPDTQYF	TGTGCCAGCAGCGGACCACAGGACCCAGATACGCAGTATTTT
TRBJ2-5	TRBV29-1	NA	few	CSVEEERETQYF	TGCAGCGTTGAAGAGGAGCGGGAGACCCAGTACTTC
TRBJ1-1	TRBV5-6	NA	few	CASSFGPGRGMNTEAFF	TGTGCCAGCAGCTTTGGTCCGGGGAGGGGAATGAACACTGAAGCTTTCTTT
TRBJ1-1	TRBV29-1	NA	NA	CSVENGRTEAFF	TGCAGCGTTGAAAATGGTAGGACTGAAGCTTTCTTT
TRBJ2-5	TRBV7-8	TRBD1	NA	CASSSTGVLETQYF	TGTGCCAGCAGCTCGACAGGGGTTTTGGAGACCCAGTACTTC
TRBJ2-7	TRBV6-6	NA	few	CASSYRPGPSYEQYF	TGTGCCAGCAGTTACCGTCCCGGCCCTTCCTACGAGCAGTACTTC
TRBJ2-3	TRBV6-1	NA	few	CASTLSTDTQYF	TGTGCCAGCACGCTGAGCACAGATACGCAGTATTTT
TRBJ2-4	TRBV19	NA	NA	CASSMRGTGDGNIQYF	TGTGCCAGTAGTATGAGGGGGACGGGGGACGGAAACATTCAGTACTTC
TRBJ1-5	TRBV15	TRBD1	NA	CATSSGDRPAGLNQPQHF	TGTGCCACCAGCAGCGGGGACAGGCCCGCAGGACTCAATCAGCCCCAGCATTTT
TRBJ2-1	TRBV5-4	TRBD2	few	CASNPTLAGGLNEQFF	TGTGCCAGCAACCCCACCCTAGCGGGAGGGTTGAATGAGCAGTTCTTC
TRBJ2-7	TRBV19	NA	few	CASSIYRGTYEQYF	TGTGCCAGTAGTATCTACCGGGGGACCTACGAGCAGTACTTC
TRBJ2-5	TRBV11-3	NA	few	CASSLAGAETQYF	TGTGCCAGCAGCTTAGCCGGAGCAGAGACCCAGTACTTC
TRBJ2-5	TRBV30	NA	NA	CAWSVRLQETQYF	TGTGCCTGGAGTGTGCGACTTCAAGAGACCCAGTACTTC
TRBJ2-3	TRBV7-8	NA	NA	CASSQGRDDRDTQYF	TGTGCCAGCAGCCAAGGGCGGGATGACAGAGATACGCAGTATTTT
TRBJ1-1	TRBV9	NA	NA	CASSVDSHTEAFF	TGTGCCAGCAGCGTGGACAGCCACACTGAAGCTTTCTTT
TRBJ2-3	TRBV11-2	NA	NA	CASSRDGQEADTQYF	TGTGCCAGCAGCCGGGACGGCCAGGAGGCAGATACGCAGTATTTT
TRBJ2-3	TRBV5-1	TRBD2	few	CASSPVTAGTTDTQYF	TGCGCCAGCAGCCCCGTTACAGCGGGGACCACAGATACGCAGTATTTT
TRBJ1-4	TRBV19	NA	few	CASSIPGAHF	TGTGCCAGTAGTATTCCGGGGGCGCATTTT